The 11 T cell receptor beta chains below come from one sample, sequenced in a study of T-cell memory formation after mild COVID-19. One entry per CDR3 protein, called by TCRdb with MiXCR from the 5' RACE reads. The table has around 320,000 distinct CDR3 sequences, approximately 19% seen once; the top ten hold about 21%. Sample: PBMCs or a T cell subset sorted from them (not recorded which). These receptors were collected from a man between 18 and 35 years old who had mild COVID-19 (a few samples of this study predate the infection). Cell type and time point are not known.

This rearrangement joins TRBV12-3 or TRBV12-4 to TRBJ2-7, with TRBD2 matching over 7 bases. This CDR3 has 12 residues. The J segment lost 5 bases and the V segment lost 3 bases, leaving 1 base of the junction unmatched. The CDR3 coding sequence is TGTGCCAGCAGTTTTGCGGGAGACGAGCAGTACTTC. It translates to CASSFAGDEQYF.

The genes are TRBV20-1 and TRBJ1-1, with 8 bases lining up with TRBD1. V gave up 6 bases and J gave up 1 base; unmatched junction bases: 4. Germline V gene data show CDR1 as DFQATT and CDR2 as SNEGSKA (reference sequence). The length of the CDR3 is 13 residues. For the CDR3, the DNA is TGCAGTGCAGGGGGGACAGGGAACACTGAAGCTTTCTTT. Residues: CSAGGTGNTEAFF.

This clonotype has at least ten counts. CDR3 sequence: CASRSGGLVKETQYF. CDR3 bases: TGCGCCAGCAGGAGTGGGGGACTAGTGAAAGAGACCCAGTACTTC. This chain links TRBV5-1 with TRBJ2-5; 8 bases are shared with TRBD2. CDR1 is SGHRS and CDR2 is YFSETQ in the germline V gene. The CDR3 extends over 15 amino acids. V lost 5 bases, J lost 3 bases, and 9 bases stayed unmatched.

The chain links TRBV27 to TRBJ1-1; 8 bases align to TRBD1. The ends lost 5 bases at V and 7 bases at J; junction bases unmatched: 3. The germline V gene has CDR1 MNHEY and CDR2 SMNVEV (reference sequence). The CDR3 sequence is 12 residues long. The CDR3 here is CASSATGVEAFF. The CDR3 DNA sequence: TGTGCCAGCAGTGCGACAGGGGTTGAAGCTTTCTTT.

The V gene is TRBV7-2, the J gene TRBJ2-7; 9 nucleotides align to TRBD1. This CDR3 comprises 14 residues. V was clipped by 2 bases and J by 4 bases; unmatched bases: 3. CDR1 is SGHTA, CDR2 FQGNSA, per germline. The CDR3 bases are TGTGCCAGCAGCTTAAGGGGACAGGGATACGAGCAGTACGTC. Residues: CASSLRGQGYEQYV.

V and J are TRBV5-1 and TRBJ2-7, with 8 bases matching TRBD1. V was clipped by 1 base and J by 6 bases; unmatched bases: 6. This CDR3 is 14 amino acids long. Germline CDR1 and CDR2: SGHRS and YFSETQ. The CDR3 sequence: CASSLSGGYSEQYF. CDR3 coding DNA: TGCGCCAGCAGCTTGTCAGGGGGCTACAGCGAGCAGTACTTC.

This clonotype was detected only once. The rearrangement links TRBV7-9 to TRBJ2-1, with D unclear. CDR3 length: 13 amino acids. V was shortened by 0 bases and J by 4 bases, with 4 bases between the two germline ends. Per germline, CDR1 SEHNR and CDR2 FQNEAQ (reference sequence). In nucleotides, the CDR3 is TGTGCCAGCAGCTTAGCCATATACAATGAGCAGTTCTTC. Translated, it gives CASSLAIYNEQFF.

The sample holds a few counts of this clonotype. The chain recombines TRBV6-5 with TRBJ2-2, with 7 positions matching TRBD2. The CDR3 covers 15 residues. Germline V gene data show CDR1 as MNHEY and CDR2 as SVGAGI. V lost 2 bases and J lost 6; bases outside the gene matches: 6. CDR3 nucleotide sequence: TGTGCCAGCAGTTACACCAGCGGGGAGGCCGGGGAGCTGTTTTTT. Translating gives CASSYTSGEAGELFF.

This clonotype has at least ten counts. The chain uses TRBV19 and TRBJ2-1; TRBD2 matches 10 bases. V was clipped by 6 bases and J by 2 bases; unmatched bases: 4. The CDR3 covers 15 residues. The V gene's germline CDR1 is LNHDA and CDR2 SQIVND (reference sequence). Written as DNA, the CDR3 is TGTGCCAGTAGCCGGACTAGCGGCACCTACAATGAGCAGTTCTTC. It yields the protein CASSRTSGTYNEQFF.

V gene TRBV20-1 combines with J gene TRBJ1-5, with 7 bases aligning to TRBD1. In germline, CDR1 is DFQATT, CDR2 SNEGSKA (reference sequence). The CDR3 runs 15 residues. Trimming removed 5 bases from V and 0 bases from J; junction bases left unmatched: 7. The CDR3 reads CSAPRQGYSNQPQHF. The CDR3 nucleotides read TGCAGTGCTCCCAGACAGGGCTATAGCAATCAGCCCCAGCATTTT.

The V gene is TRBV7-9, the J gene TRBJ1-1; D perhaps matches TRBD1 (5 bases). Trimming removed 4 bases from V and 7 bases from J, with 19 bases in between. CDR1 and CDR2 from the germline V gene are SEHNR and FQNEAQ (reference sequence). The CDR3 runs 15 residues. As DNA, the CDR3 is TGTGCCAGCAGCTCGGGCTGGGGGGAAGCCCTTGAAGCTTTCTTT. Translated: CASSSGWGEALEAFF.